These T cell receptor beta chains were read from a single sample in a study of blood T cell repertoires in COVID-19. The assay was immunoSEQ multiplex PCR, and TCRdb's table has in-frame clones only and misses some. The repertoire holds tens of thousands of clones, with about nine tenths as singletons. What was sequenced was peripheral blood. These TCRs come from a man of 80 years or more with active COVID-19. CDR3s include the opening cysteine and the closing phenylalanine or tryptophan. A D gene is named only where the DNA matches it firmly. Clone size appears in some rows only: once, few, many, or a class for an expanded clone.

v_gene,abundance,len,j_gene,d_gene,CDR3nt,CDR3aa
TRBV24-1,.,16,TRBJ2-7,TRBD1,TGTGCCACCAGTGACCGCCGGGACAGGGGCCGCTACGAGCAGTACTTC,CATSDRRDRGRYEQYF
TRBV19,once,13,TRBJ2-1,.,TGTGCCACCGCAGGGGTAGCCTACAATGAGCAGTTCTTC,CATAGVAYNEQFF
TRBV12-2,.,14,TRBJ2-7,.,TGTGCAAGTCGCGCCGGACAGGTACCCTACGAGCAGTACTTC,CASRAGQVPYEQYF
TRBV7-2,.,14,TRBJ1-5,.,TGTGCCAGCAGCCCCCAACGGGGGAATCAGCCCCAGCATTTT,CASSPQRGNQPQHF
TRBV7-2,.,14,TRBJ2-7,.,TGTGCCAGCAGCTTCCGGCGGGGCGACTACGAGCAGTACTTC,CASSFRRGDYEQYF
TRBV18,.,14,TRBJ1-1,.,TGTGCCAGCTCACCAAGCTTTTTCAACACTGAAGCTTTCTTT,CASSPSFFNTEAFF
TRBV18,.,13,TRBJ2-1,.,TGTGCCAGCTCCCCAGCCAGTACAGATGAGCAGTTCTTC,CASSPASTDEQFF
TRBV7-9,.,16,TRBJ1-2,.,TGTGCCAGCAGCTTCCAGCAGGGGCCGGGATGGTATGGCTACACCTTC,CASSFQQGPGWYGYTF
TRBV19,.,16,TRBJ2-3,.,TGTGCCAGTAGTATAGGCCTGGGAGTGGTTCCCACTACGCAGTATTTT,CASSIGLGVVPTTQYF
TRBV28,.,15,TRBJ2-7,.,TGTGCCAGCAGTTCTTCAGGCCCCCAGGTAGACGAGCAGTACTTC,CASSSSGPQVDEQYF
TRBV20-1,.,11,TRBJ2-1,.,TGCAGTGCTGGACAGTACAATGAGCAGTTCTTC,CSAGQYNEQFF
TRBV18,.,15,TRBJ2-4,TRBD1,TGTGCCAGCTCCCAGGGGACAGCAGCCAAAAACATTCAGTACTTC,CASSQGTAAKNIQYF
TRBV27,.,14,TRBJ2-7,.,TGTGCCAGCAGTTTACAGGGGCCCTCCTACGAGCAGTACTTC,CASSLQGPSYEQYF
TRBV27,medium-sized,12,TRBJ2-5,.,TGTGCCAGCAGTTCCAGGGAAGAGACCCAGTACTTC,CASSSREETQYF
TRBV9,.,13,TRBJ2-7,.,TGTGCCAGCAGCGTAGGGGGACTCGGCGAGCAGTACTTC,CASSVGGLGEQYF
TRBV11-2,.,15,TRBJ2-7,TRBD2,TGTGCCAGCAGGATAAGACTAGCGGGGGGTGACGAGCAGTACTTC,CASRIRLAGGDEQYF
TRBV29-1,.,12,TRBJ2-5,TRBD2,TGCAGCGTTGTACTAGCGGGGGAGACCCAGTACTTC,CSVVLAGETQYF
TRBV2,.,14,TRBJ1-4,.,TGTGCCAGCAGGGTACAGGTGCCTAATGAAAAACTGTTTTTT,CASRVQVPNEKLFF
TRBV7-6,few,14,TRBJ1-1,TRBD1,TGTGCCAGCAGCGCCGGACAGGGGGCGGCTGAAGCTTTCTTT,CASSAGQGAAEAFF
TRBV19,.,14,TRBJ1-1,TRBD1,TGTGCCAGTTCCTGGACAGGGATGAACACTGAAGCTTTCTTT,CASSWTGMNTEAFF